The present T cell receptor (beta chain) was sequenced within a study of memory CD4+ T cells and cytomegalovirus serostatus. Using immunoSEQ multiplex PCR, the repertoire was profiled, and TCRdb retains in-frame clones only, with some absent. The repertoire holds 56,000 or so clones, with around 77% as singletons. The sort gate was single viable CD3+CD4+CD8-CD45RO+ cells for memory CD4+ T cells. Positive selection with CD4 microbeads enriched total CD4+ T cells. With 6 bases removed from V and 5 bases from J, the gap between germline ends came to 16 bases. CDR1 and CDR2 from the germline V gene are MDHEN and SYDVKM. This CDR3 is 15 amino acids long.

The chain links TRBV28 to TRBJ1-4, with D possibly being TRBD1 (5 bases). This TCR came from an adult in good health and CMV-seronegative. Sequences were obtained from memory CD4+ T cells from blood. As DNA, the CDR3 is TGTGCCAGCAGCCCAGGGTCGCGACAAAATGAAAAACTGTTTTTT. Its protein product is CASSPGSRQNEKLFF.